This T cell receptor beta chain comes out of a study of cytomegalovirus exposure and HLA in healthy donors. Points from the study as a whole: On later analysis, the bulk of CMV-associated TCR beta chains appeared to be HLA-restricted.

To note about this clone: Antigen: not known.

Use of 60 Vbeta and 13 Jbeta primers characterized the PCR. Profiled with immunoSEQ multiplex PCR; TCRdb holds only in-frame clones, not every one. This table holds 75,000 to 100,000 clones, 75% to 85% found once. This CDR3 comprises 13 residues. V lost 0 bases, J lost 7 bases, and 7 bases lay in between. The germline gives CDR1 SGHRS, CDR2 YFSETQ. The chain carries TRBV5-1 and TRBJ1-4; D remains unclear. The TCR comes from a man aged 18-30 years in good health and CMV-seropositive. The sequenced material came from PBMCs. The CDR3 region has the DNA TGCGCCAGCAGCTTGGGTCCCAGTGAAAAACTGTTTTTT. Translating it yields CASSLGPSEKLFF.